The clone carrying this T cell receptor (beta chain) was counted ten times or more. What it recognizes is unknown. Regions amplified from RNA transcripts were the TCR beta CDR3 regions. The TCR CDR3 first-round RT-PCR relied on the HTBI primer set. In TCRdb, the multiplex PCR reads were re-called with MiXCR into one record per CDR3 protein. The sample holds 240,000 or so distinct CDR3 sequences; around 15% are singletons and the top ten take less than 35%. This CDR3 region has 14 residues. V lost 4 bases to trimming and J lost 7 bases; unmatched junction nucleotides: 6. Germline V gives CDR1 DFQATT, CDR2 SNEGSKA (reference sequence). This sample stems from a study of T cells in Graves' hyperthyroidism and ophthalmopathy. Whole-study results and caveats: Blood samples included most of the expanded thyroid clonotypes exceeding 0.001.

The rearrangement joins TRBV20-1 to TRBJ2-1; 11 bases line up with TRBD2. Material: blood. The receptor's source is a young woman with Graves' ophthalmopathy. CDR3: CSAKVAGGHNEQFF. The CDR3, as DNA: TGCAGTGCTAAGGTAGCGGGGGGGCATAATGAGCAGTTCTTC.